This TCR beta chain was sequenced in a study of blood T cell repertoires in COVID-19. Whole-study context: T cells, B-cell-depleted T cells, or PBMCs supplied cDNA or gDNA.

The method was immunoSEQ multiplex PCR; TCRdb's version includes in-frame clones alone and lacks a portion of them. The table shows about 340,000 clones, with roughly 90% occurring only once. Germline CDR1 is SGHNT and CDR2 is YENEEA. Trimming removed 1 base from V and 14 bases from J, with 10 bases in between. This CDR3 region has 11 residues. The rearrangement uses TRBV11-3 and TRBJ2-3, with TRBD2 as a possible D gene (6 bases). Sample: PBMCs or T cells enriched from blood (not recorded which). The receptor comes from a woman aged 25 to 39 who had recovered from COVID-19. In DNA form, the CDR3 reads TGTGCCAGCAGCTTAGGCGGGGCCTCGTATTTT. As protein: CASSLGGASYF. Full variable domain (rest looked up from reference TRBV11-3 and TRBJ2-3): EAGVVQSPRYKIIEKKQPVAFWCNPISGHNTLYWYLQNLGQGPELLIRYENEEAVDDSQLPKDRFSAERLKGVDSTLKIQPAELGDSAVYLCASSLGGASYFGPGTRLTVL.